The 20 T cell receptor beta chains given below trace back to one sample, sequenced in a study of shared clonotypes between healthy human individuals. CD45RO-negative cells were positively selected for CCR7, leaving out terminally differentiated effector memory CD45RA+ cells. Clones were sequenced by immunoSEQ multiplex PCR, and TCRdb holds only the in-frame ones, with some missing. The sample consists of 1.5 million to 2.5 million clones, approximately 94% of them appearing once. Sequencing input: naive CD8+ T cells sorted from blood. These TCRs come from a man aged 18 to 35 in good health.

The chain couples TRBV13 to TRBJ2-2; D is possibly TRBD1 (6 bases). V was cut by 4 bases and J by 7 bases, with 16 bases left in between. The CDR3 is 15 amino acids. Germline CDR1 reads PRHDT; CDR2 reads FYEKMQ (reference sequence). This CDR3 is CASSSPQGQDGELFF. The CDR3 coding sequence is TGTGCCAGCAGCTCCCCTCAGGGGCAAGACGGGGAGCTGTTTTTT.

The rearrangement uses TRBV9 and TRBJ2-5; D remains ambiguous. Germline CDR1 and CDR2: SGDLS and YYNGEE. The CDR3 sequence is 15 residues long. Trimming shortened V by 0 bases and J by 2 bases, and 11 bases separated the two germline ends. The DNA of the CDR3 is TGTGCCAGCAGCGTAGGTAACGGGCAGCAAGAGACCCAGTACTTC. As protein: CASSVGNGQQETQYF.

The V and J genes are TRBV19 and TRBJ2-7; TRBD2 aligns across 9 bases. The germline V gene encodes CDR1 LNHDA and CDR2 SQIVND (reference sequence). This CDR3 comprises 15 residues. The V segment lost 3 bases and the J segment 3 bases; nucleotides outside the gene matches: 6. The CDR3 reads CASSITASGDYEQYF. DNA of the CDR3: TGTGCCAGTAGTATTACGGCTAGCGGGGACTACGAGCAGTACTTC.

The chain combines TRBV19 with TRBJ2-7; no reliable D call. V lost 3 bases, J lost 4 bases, and 10 bases lay in between. Looked up from germline, CDR1 is LNHDA and CDR2 is SQIVND (reference sequence). This CDR3 region has 13 residues. This chain's CDR3 is CASSIRMGYEQYF. The DNA of the CDR3 is TGTGCCAGTAGTATCCGTATGGGTTACGAGCAGTACTTC.

This chain connects TRBV5-1 to TRBJ1-1; 7 bases match TRBD1. Germline values: CDR1 SGHRS, CDR2 YFSETQ. J was trimmed by 6 bases and V by 4 bases; bases with no gene match: 9. The CDR3 is 14 residues long. The CDR3 bases are TGCGCCAGCAGCGGAGGACAGGTTAGCGCTGAAGCTTTCTTT. Its protein product is CASSGGQVSAEAFF.

The rearrangement links TRBV2 to TRBJ2-7; D is undetermined. CDR1 is SNHLY, CDR2 FYNNEI, per germline. The length of the CDR3 is 13 residues. The V end lost 4 bases, the J end lost 7 bases, and 14 bases lay between the germline ends. This CDR3 is CASSGGFTEEQYF. CDR3 DNA: TGTGCCAGCAGTGGGGGATTCACTGAAGAGCAGTACTTC.

Notes on this clone: This CDR3 is also generated by other DNA sequences in the sample. This chain uses TRBV9 with TRBJ1-1; D may be TRBD1 (6 bases). CDR3 length: 14 residues. Trimming pared 4 bases from V and 0 bases from J, leaving 10 bases between. Germline V lookup: CDR1 SGDLS, CDR2 YYNGEE. The DNA for the CDR3 is TGTGCCAGCAGCCCCGGGACATTGAACACTGAAGCTTTCTTT. It encodes CASSPGTLNTEAFF.

The gene calls are TRBV11-2 and TRBJ2-3; D gene ambiguous. This CDR3 contains 16 residues. Germline V CDR1 and CDR2: SGHAT, FQNNGV. V lost 5 bases to trimming and J lost 6 bases, with 21 bases between them. This CDR3 is CASSDTLGSNADTQYF. In nucleotides, the CDR3 is TGTGCCAGCAGCGACACTCTAGGCTCGAATGCGGATACGCAGTATTTT.

The chain is built from TRBV30 and TRBJ2-3; no clear D gene. Deletions cut 2 bases from V and 3 bases from J, with 12 bases between. Per the germline V gene, CDR1 is GTSNPN and CDR2 is SVGIG (reference sequence). The length of the CDR3 is 14 residues. Written as DNA, the CDR3 is TGTGCCTGGAGTTTATCCTCGCCTACAGATACGCAGTATTTT. This translates into CAWSLSSPTDTQYF.

The chain is built from TRBV12-2 and TRBJ2-2. TRBV12-2 counts as a pseudogene. The CDR3 runs to 14 residues. CDR3 sequence (DNA): TGTGCAAGTCGCTTAGGAGGGGTAGCCGGGGAGCTGTTTTTT. Amino acid sequence: CASRLGGVAGELFF.

This chain's CDR3 is CASSLQGPQSSYEQYF. DNA for the CDR3: TGTGCCAGCAGCTTGCAGGGGCCCCAAAGCTCCTACGAGCAGTACTTC. The gene calls are TRBV5-4 and TRBJ2-7; D possibly corresponds to TRBD1 (6 bases). V lost 1 base to trimming and J lost 0 bases, with 14 bases between them. The CDR3 consists of 16 residues. Germline CDR1 reads SGHNT; CDR2 reads YYREEE (reference sequence).

This chain's CDR3 is CSARRRGEQYF. The CDR3 DNA reads as TGCAGTGCTAGGCGTAGGGGCGAGCAGTACTTC. This rearrangement joins TRBV20-1 to TRBJ2-7; D is possibly TRBD1 (5 bases). The CDR3 is 11 amino acids. Between the trimmed V and J ends, which lost 3 bases and 6 bases, there was a span of 9 bases. Per germline, CDR1 DFQATT and CDR2 SNEGSKA (reference sequence).

The gene calls are TRBV4-3 and TRBJ2-1; TRBD2 matches 7 bases. The V gene end was trimmed by 5 bases and the J gene end by 0 bases; junction bases not matched to a gene: 4. The CDR3 consists of 15 residues. The germline CDR1 and CDR2 sequences are LGHNA and YSLEER. The CDR3 nucleotides are TGCGCCAGCAGCTATCGACTAGCCTCCTACAATGAGCAGTTCTTC. It is translated as CASSYRLASYNEQFF.

The chain recombines TRBV7-8 with TRBJ2-7, with 8 bases fitting TRBD2. Looked up from germline, CDR1 is SGHVS and CDR2 is FQNEAQ. The CDR3 is 15 residues long. V was pared by 10 bases and J by 0 bases, with 11 bases of the junction left unmatched. The CDR3 nucleotides are TGTGCCACCCACCACTCTAGCGGGTACTCCTACGAGCAGTACTTC. It specifies CATHHSSGYSYEQYF.

The rearrangement joins TRBV7-2 to TRBJ2-7, with D possibly matching TRBD1 (5 bases). The germline V and J ends were trimmed by 1 base and 3 bases, with 13 bases remaining between them. Germline CDR1 and CDR2: SGHTA and FQGNSA. CDR3 length equals 15 residues. CDR3 DNA: TGTGCCAGCAGCTTAGACGGGTCAGGGATCTACGAGCAGTACTTC. As protein: CASSLDGSGIYEQYF.

The chain joins TRBV13 to TRBJ2-7, with 10 nucleotides matching TRBD2. This CDR3 region has 16 residues. Germline V gene lookup returns CDR1 PRHDT and CDR2 FYEKMQ (reference sequence). Trimming cost V 0 bases and J 3 bases; bases outside gene matches: 5. CDR3 DNA sequence: TGTGCCAGCAGCTTAGGAGGAGCGGGAGGGGTCTACGAGCAGTACTTC. This gives the protein CASSLGGAGGVYEQYF.

Note on this clone: The sample contains more than one DNA sequence encoding this CDR3. The chain carries TRBV27 and TRBJ2-5, with D perhaps TRBD1 (6 bases). V was clipped by 3 bases and J by 2 bases, with 7 bases between them. Looked up from germline, CDR1 is MNHEY and CDR2 is SMNVEV (reference sequence). The CDR3 is 13 amino acids. CDR3 DNA sequence: TGTGCCAGCAGTTTCGGACAGCAAGAGACCCAGTACTTC. Amino acids: CASSFGQQETQYF.

J is TRBJ1-1 and V is TRBV6-5; D may be TRBD1 (5 bases). Germline V gene sequence: CDR1 MNHEY, CDR2 SVGAGI. V shed 0 bases and J shed 1 base, with 12 bases lying between them. This CDR3 spans 16 amino acids. The CDR3, as DNA: TGTGCCAGCAGTTACTCTCAAGGGGCTTCGAACACTGAAGCTTTCTTT. Its protein product is CASSYSQGASNTEAFF.

A few counts support this clone. The chain is built from TRBV10-3 and TRBJ2-2; TRBD2 is a possible D gene (6 bases). Germline V lookup: CDR1 ENHRY, CDR2 SYGVKD. Trimming cost V 9 bases and J 0 bases, with 11 bases left between them. This CDR3 contains 14 residues. The CDR3 protein is CAMTGTPNTGELFF. As DNA, the CDR3 is TGTGCCATGACCGGGACTCCGAACACCGGGGAGCTGTTTTTT.

The chain employs TRBV4-1 and TRBJ2-4; a possible D gene is TRBD2 (7 bases). Per the germline V gene, CDR1 is MGHRA and CDR2 is YSYEKL. Trimming removed 3 bases from V and 2 bases from J, with 14 bases in between. CDR3 length equals 16 residues. The DNA of the CDR3 is TGCGCCAGCAGCCACCCATCGGGGGGCTCCAAAAACATTCAGTACTTC. Residues: CASSHPSGGSKNIQYF.